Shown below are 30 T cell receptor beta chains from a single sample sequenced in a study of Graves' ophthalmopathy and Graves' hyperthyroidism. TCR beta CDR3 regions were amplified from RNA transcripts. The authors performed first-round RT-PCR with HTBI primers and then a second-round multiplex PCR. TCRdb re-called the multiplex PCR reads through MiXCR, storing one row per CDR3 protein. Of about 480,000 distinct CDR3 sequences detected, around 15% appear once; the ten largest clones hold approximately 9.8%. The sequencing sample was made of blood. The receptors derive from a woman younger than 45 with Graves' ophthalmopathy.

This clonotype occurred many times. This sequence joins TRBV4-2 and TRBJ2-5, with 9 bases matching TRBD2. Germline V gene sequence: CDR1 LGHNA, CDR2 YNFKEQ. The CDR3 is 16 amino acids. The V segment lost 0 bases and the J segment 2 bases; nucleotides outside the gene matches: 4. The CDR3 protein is CASSQEGAGGQETQYF. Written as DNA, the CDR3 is TGTGCCAGCAGCCAAGAAGGAGCGGGGGGACAAGAGACCCAGTACTTC.

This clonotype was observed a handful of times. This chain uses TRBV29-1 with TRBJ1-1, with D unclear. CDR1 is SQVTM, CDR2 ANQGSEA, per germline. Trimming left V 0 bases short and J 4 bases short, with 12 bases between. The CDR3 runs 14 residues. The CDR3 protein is CSVEDPERGTEAFF. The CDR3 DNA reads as TGCAGCGTTGAAGATCCCGAGCGGGGCACTGAAGCTTTCTTT.

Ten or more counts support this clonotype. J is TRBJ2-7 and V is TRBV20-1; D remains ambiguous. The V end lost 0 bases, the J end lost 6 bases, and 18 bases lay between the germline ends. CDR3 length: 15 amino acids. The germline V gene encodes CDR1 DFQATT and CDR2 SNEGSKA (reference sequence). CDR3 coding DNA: TGCAGTGCTAGAGATCCTGGGGTTTCTCATCTCGAGCAGTACTTC. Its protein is CSARDPGVSHLEQYF.

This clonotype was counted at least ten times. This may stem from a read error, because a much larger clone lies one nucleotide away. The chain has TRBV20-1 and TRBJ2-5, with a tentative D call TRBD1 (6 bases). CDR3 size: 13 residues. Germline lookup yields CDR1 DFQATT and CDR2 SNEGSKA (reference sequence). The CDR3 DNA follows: TGCAGTCCGAGAACAGGGCGGGCAGAGACCAAGTACTTC. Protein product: CSPRTGRAETKYF.

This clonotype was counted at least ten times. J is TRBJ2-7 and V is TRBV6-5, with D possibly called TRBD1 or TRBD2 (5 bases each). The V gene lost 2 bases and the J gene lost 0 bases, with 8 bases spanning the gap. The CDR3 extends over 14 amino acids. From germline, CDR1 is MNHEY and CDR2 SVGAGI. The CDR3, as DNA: TGTGCCAGCAGTTACGGGACGGACTCCTACGAGCAGTACTTC. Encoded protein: CASSYGTDSYEQYF.

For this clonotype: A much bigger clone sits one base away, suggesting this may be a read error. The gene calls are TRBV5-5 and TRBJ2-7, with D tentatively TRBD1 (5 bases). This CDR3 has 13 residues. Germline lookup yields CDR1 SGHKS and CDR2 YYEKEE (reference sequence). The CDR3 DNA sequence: TGTCCCAGCAGCTTGGACATCTCCTACGAGCAGTACTTC. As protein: CPSSLDISYEQYF.

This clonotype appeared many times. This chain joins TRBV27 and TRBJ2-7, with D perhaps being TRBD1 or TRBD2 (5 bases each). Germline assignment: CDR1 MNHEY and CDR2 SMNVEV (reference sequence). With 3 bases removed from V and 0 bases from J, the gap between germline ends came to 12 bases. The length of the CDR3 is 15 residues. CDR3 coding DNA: TGTGCCAGCAGTTTTTCGGGGCGGAGCTCCTACGAGCAGTACTTC. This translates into CASSFSGRSSYEQYF.

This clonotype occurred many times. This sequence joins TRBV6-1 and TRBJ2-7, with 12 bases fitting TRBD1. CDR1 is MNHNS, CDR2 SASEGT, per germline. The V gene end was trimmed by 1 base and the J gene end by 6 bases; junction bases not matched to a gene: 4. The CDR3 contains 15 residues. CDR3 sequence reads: CASSEGGQGAGEQYF. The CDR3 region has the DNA TGTGCCAGCAGTGAAGGGGGACAGGGGGCGGGCGAGCAGTACTTC.

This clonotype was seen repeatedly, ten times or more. CDR3 DNA sequence: TGTGCCACCAGCAGAGAAGGGACTTACTACGAGCAGTACTTC. Translated, it gives CATSREGTYYEQYF. This chain uses TRBV15 with TRBJ2-7; maybe TRBD2 (6 bases). There are 14 residues in the CDR3. Germline CDR1 and CDR2: LNHNV and YYDKDF (reference sequence). The V and J ends lost 0 bases and 3 bases respectively, with 9 bases between them.

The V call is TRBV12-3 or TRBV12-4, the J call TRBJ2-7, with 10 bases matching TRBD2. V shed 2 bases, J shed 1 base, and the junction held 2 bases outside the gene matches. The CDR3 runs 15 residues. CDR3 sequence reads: CASSLKRGGSYEQYF. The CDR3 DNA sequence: TGTGCCAGCAGTTTAAAGCGGGGGGGTTCCTACGAGCAGTACTTC.

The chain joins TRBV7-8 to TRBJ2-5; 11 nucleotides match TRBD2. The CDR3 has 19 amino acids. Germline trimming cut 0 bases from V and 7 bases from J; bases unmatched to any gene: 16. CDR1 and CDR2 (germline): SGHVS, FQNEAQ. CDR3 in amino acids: CASSLATFLIAGGLGTQYF. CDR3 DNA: TGTGCCAGCAGCTTAGCGACCTTCCTCATAGCGGGAGGGCTGGGGACCCAGTACTTC.

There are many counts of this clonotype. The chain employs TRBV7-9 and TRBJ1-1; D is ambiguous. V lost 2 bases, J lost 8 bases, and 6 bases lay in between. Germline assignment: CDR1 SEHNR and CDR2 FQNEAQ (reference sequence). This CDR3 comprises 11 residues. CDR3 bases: TGTGCCAGCAGCTTACGAGAAGAAGCTTTCTTT. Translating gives CASSLREEAFF.

The CDR3 coding sequence is TGTGCCAGCTCATATACGACAGGGTATGGGGCCTATGGCTACACCTTC. Translated, it gives CASSYTTGYGAYGYTF. The gene calls are TRBV18 and TRBJ1-2; the match to TRBD1 covers 7 bases. Germline V gene lookup returns CDR1 KGHSH and CDR2 LQKENI. CDR3 size: 16 residues. Unmatched junction bases numbered 13, after V lost 5 bases and J lost 4 bases.

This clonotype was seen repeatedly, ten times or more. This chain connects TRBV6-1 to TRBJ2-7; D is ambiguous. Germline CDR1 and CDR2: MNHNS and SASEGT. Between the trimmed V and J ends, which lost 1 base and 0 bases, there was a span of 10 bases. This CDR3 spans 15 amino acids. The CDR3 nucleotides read TGTGCCAGCAGTGAAGTTGCCTCGAGCTCCTACGAGCAGTACTTC. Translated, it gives CASSEVASSSYEQYF.

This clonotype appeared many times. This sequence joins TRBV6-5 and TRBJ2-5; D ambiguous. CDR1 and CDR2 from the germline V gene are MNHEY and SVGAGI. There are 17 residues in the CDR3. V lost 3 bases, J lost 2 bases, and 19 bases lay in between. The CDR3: CASSYLSRRPGQETQYF. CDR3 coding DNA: TGTGCCAGCAGTTATCTGAGTCGACGTCCCGGACAAGAGACCCAGTACTTC.

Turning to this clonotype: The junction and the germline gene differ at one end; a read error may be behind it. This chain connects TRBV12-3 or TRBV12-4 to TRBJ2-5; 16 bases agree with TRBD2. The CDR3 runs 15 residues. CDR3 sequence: CASTSGTSGRETHYF. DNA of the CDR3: TGTGCCAGCACCTCCGGGACTAGCGGGAGGGAGACCCATTACTTC.

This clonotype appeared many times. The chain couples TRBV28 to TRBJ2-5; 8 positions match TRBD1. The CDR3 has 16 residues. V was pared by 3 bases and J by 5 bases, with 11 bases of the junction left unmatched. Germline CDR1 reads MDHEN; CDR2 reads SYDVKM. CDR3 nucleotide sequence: TGTGCCAGCAGTTTTGGCAGGGGGCAATATGCGGAGACCCAGTACTTC. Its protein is CASSFGRGQYAETQYF.

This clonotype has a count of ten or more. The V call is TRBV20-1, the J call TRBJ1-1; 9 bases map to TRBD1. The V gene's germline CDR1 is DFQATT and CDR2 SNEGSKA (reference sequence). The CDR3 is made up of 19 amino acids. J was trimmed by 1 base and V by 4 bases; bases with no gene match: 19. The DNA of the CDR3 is TGCAGTGCTATAGGTCAACGGGACAGGGCCCGGTGGGAGAACACTGAAGCTTTCTTT. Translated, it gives CSAIGQRDRARWENTEAFF.

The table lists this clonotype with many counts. CDR3 nucleotides: TGTGCTAGTGGTTTTAACAGAGGCTACACCTTC. This codes for CASGFNRGYTF. J is TRBJ1-2 and V is TRBV12-5; D unresolved. CDR3 length equals 11 residues. CDR1 LGHNT and CDR2 FRNRAP come from the germline V gene. Trimming took 3 bases from V and 8 from J, leaving 7 bases between them.

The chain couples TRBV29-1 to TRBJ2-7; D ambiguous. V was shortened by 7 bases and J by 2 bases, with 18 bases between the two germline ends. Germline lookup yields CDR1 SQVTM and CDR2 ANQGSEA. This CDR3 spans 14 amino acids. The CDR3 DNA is TGCAGCGCTCTCCGGACGGGCCCAACCTACGAGCAGTACTTC. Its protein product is CSALRTGPTYEQYF.

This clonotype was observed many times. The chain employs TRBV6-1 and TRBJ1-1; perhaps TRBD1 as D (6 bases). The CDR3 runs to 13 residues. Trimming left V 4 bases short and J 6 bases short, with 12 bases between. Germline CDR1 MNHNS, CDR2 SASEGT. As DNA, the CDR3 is TGTGCCAGCAGTGCGACAGGAGGGGCTGAAGCTTTCTTT. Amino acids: CASSATGGAEAFF.

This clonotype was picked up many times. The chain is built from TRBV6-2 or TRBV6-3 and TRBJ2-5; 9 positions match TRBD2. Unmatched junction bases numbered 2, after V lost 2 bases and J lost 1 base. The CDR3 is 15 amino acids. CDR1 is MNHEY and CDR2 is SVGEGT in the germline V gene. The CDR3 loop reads CASSYVRGGQETQYF. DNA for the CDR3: TGTGCCAGCAGTTACGTGCGGGGGGGCCAAGAGACCCAGTACTTC.

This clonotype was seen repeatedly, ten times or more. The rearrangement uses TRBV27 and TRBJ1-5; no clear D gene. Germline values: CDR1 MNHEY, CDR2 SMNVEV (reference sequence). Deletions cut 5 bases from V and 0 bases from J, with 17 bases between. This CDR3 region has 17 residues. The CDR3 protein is CASSPRTPLYSNQPQHF. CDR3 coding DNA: TGTGCCAGCAGTCCACGGACCCCCCTTTATAGCAATCAGCCCCAGCATTTT.

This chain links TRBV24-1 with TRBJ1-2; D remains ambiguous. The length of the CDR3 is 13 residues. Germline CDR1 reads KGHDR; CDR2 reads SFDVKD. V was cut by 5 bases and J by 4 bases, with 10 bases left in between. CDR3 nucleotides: TGTGCCACCAGTGGTTACAATTTCTATGGCTACACCTTC. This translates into CATSGYNFYGYTF.

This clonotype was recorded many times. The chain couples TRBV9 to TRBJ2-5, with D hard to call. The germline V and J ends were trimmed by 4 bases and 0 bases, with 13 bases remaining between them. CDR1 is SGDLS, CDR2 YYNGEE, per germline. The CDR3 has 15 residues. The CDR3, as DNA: TGTGCCAGCAGCCAAAGTTCGGCGTACCAAGAGACCCAGTACTTC. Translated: CASSQSSAYQETQYF.

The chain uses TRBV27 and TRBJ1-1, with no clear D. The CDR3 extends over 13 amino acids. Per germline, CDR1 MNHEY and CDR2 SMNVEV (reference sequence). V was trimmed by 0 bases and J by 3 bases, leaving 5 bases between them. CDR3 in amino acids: CASSLSSDTEAFF. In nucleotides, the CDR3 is TGTGCCAGCAGTTTATCGAGTGACACTGAAGCTTTCTTT.

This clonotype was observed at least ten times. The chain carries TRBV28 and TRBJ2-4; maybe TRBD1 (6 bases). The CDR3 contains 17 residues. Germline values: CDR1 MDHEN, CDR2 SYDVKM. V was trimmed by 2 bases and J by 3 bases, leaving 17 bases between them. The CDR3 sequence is CASSLGKNRVNKNIQYF. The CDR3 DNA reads TGTGCCAGCAGTTTAGGCAAGAACAGGGTAAACAAAAACATTCAGTACTTC.

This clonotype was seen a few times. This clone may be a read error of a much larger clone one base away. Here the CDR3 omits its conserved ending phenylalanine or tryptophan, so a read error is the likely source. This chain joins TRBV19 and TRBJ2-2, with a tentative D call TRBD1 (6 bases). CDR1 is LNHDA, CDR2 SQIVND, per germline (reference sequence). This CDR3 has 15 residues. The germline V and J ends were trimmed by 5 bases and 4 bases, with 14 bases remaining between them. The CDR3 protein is CASSAGVPGTGELFL. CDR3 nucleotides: TGTGCCAGTAGTGCAGGGGTTCCGGGCACCGGGGAGCTGTTTTTG.

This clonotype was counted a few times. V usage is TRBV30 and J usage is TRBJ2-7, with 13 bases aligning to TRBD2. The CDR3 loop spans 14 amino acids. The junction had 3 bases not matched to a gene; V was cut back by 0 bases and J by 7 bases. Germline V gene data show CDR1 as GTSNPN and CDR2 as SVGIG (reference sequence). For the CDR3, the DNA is TGTGCCTGGAGTGTCGGACTAGCGGGAGTTGAGCAGTACTTC. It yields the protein CAWSVGLAGVEQYF. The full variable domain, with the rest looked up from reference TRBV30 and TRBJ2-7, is SQTIHQWPATLVQPVGSPLSLECTVEGTSNPNLYWYRQAAGRGLQLLFYSVGIGQISSEVPQNLSASRPQDRQFILSSKKLLLSDSGFYLCAWSVGLAGVEQYFGPGTRLTVT.

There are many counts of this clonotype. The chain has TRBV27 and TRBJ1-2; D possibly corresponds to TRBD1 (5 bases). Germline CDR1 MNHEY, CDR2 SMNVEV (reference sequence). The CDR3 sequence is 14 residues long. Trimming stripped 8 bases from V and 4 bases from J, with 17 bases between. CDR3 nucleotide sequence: TGTGCCAGCCGGAGGGGCGCGGACGGCTATGGCTACACCTTC. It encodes CASRRGADGYGYTF.